A single sample gave rise to the 12 T cell receptor beta chains below, sequenced in a study of high-grade serous ovarian cancer treatment subgroups. The protocol was immunoSEQ multiplex PCR, while the TCRdb copy is restricted to in-frame clones and leaves out a portion. The sample includes roughly 6,300 clones, approximately 85% of them seen just once. The tumor samples were collected prior to definitive surgery or chemotherapy. The sequenced material came from tumor tissue. Receptor source: a human donor with high-grade serous ovarian cancer.

The rearrangement uses TRBV7-8 and TRBJ2-1; 7 nucleotides line up with TRBD2. Germline V gene sequence: CDR1 SGHVS, CDR2 FQNEAQ. V dropped 6 bases and J dropped 0; count of bases not matched to a gene: 5. This CDR3 is 15 amino acids long. The CDR3 spells CASSLAASSYNEQFF. The CDR3 nucleotides are TGTGCCAGCAGTCTAGCGGCTAGCTCCTACAATGAGCAGTTCTTC.

The chain carries TRBV5-8 and TRBJ2-2; 10 bases are a match to TRBD1. There are 16 residues in the CDR3. V shed 4 bases, J shed 1 base, and the junction held 4 bases outside the gene matches. Germline-derived CDR1 and CDR2 are SGHTS and YDEGEE. The CDR3 loop is CASSRGQGGNTGELFF. CDR3 nucleotides: TGTGCCAGCAGCCGCGGACAGGGGGGGAACACCGGGGAGCTGTTTTTT.

The V call is TRBV11-2, the J call TRBJ1-3, with TRBD1 identical over 7 bases. The V gene end was trimmed by 6 bases and the J gene end by 4 bases; junction bases not matched to a gene: 9. Germline CDR1 is SGHAT and CDR2 is FQNNGV. This CDR3 comprises 15 residues. Here the CDR3 reads CASRDRDTGGNTIYF. CDR3 sequence (DNA): TGTGCCAGCAGAGACAGGGATACGGGCGGAAACACCATATATTTT.

The rearrangement uses TRBV7-3 and TRBJ1-1; D uncertain. The CDR3 sequence is 15 residues long. V lost 5 bases and J lost 4, with 17 bases in between. Germline V CDR1 and CDR2: SGHTA, FQGTGA. CDR3 protein: CASSLGRGKGTEAFF. The CDR3 nucleotides read TGTGCCAGCAGCCTCGGACGAGGTAAGGGCACTGAAGCTTTCTTT.

CDR3 region: CASSPLVVPAGNNQPQHF. The CDR3 DNA reads TGTGCCAGCAGCCCCTTAGTGGTCCCCGCGGGTAACAATCAGCCCCAGCATTTT. V gene TRBV7-8 combines with J gene TRBJ1-5; no definite D call. This CDR3 has 18 amino acids. Germline V gene data show CDR1 as SGHVS and CDR2 as FQNEAQ. The V and J ends lost 5 bases and 3 bases respectively, with 23 bases between them.

This chain uses TRBV4-3 with TRBJ2-3, with 9 positions matching TRBD2. Looked up from germline, CDR1 is LGHNA and CDR2 is YSLEER. V lost 0 bases and J lost 3; bases outside the gene matches: 10. The length of the CDR3 is 18 residues. The CDR3 loop is CASSQELASGTGTDTQYF. The CDR3 DNA follows: TGCGCCAGCAGCCAAGAGCTGGCTAGCGGGACTGGGACAGATACGCAGTATTTT.

There are a few counts of this clone. J is TRBJ2-1 and V is TRBV7-2; TRBD1 matches 8 bases. After removal of 5 bases from V and 7 bases from J, the junction contained 10 bases not matched to a gene. This CDR3 region has 15 residues. The germline gives CDR1 SGHTA, CDR2 FQGNSA. The CDR3: CASSIVQGAGNEQFF. The DNA of the CDR3 is TGTGCCAGCAGCATCGTCCAGGGGGCCGGTAATGAGCAGTTCTTC.

V gene TRBV28 combines with J gene TRBJ2-5; TRBD1 agrees at 8 bases. This CDR3 has 14 residues. Looked up from germline, CDR1 is MDHEN and CDR2 is SYDVKM. Losses at the gene ends were 10 bases for V and 2 bases for J; bases not matched to a gene: 9. DNA of the CDR3: TGTGCCACAGGGGGACAGGTGACGCAAGAGACCCAGTACTTC. Encoded protein: CATGGQVTQETQYF.

The rearrangement links TRBV5-1 to TRBJ1-6, with D possibly matching TRBD1 (5 bases). Trimming took 0 bases from V and 6 from J, leaving 13 bases between them. Germline V gives CDR1 SGHRS, CDR2 YFSETQ. The CDR3 sequence is 16 residues long. CDR3 loop: CASSLAGGSSNSPLHF. The CDR3 DNA follows: TGCGCCAGCAGCTTGGCGGGGGGGTCGAGTAATTCACCCCTCCACTTT.

The table lists this clone with a few counts. V usage is TRBV9 and J usage is TRBJ1-2, with 8 nucleotides matching TRBD1. Germline CDR1 and CDR2: SGDLS and YYNGEE. V gave up 6 bases and J gave up 0 bases; unmatched junction bases: 4. This CDR3 is built from 14 residues. The CDR3 bases are TGTGCCAGCACCACAGGGGGAGCTAACTATGGCTACACCTTC. Translating gives CASTTGGANYGYTF.

This clone has just one count. The chain is built from TRBV11-2 and TRBJ2-2, with a tentative D call TRBD2 (7 bases). Trimming shortened V by 4 bases and J by 6 bases, and 15 bases separated the two germline ends. This CDR3 has 15 amino acids. The germline V gene has CDR1 SGHAT and CDR2 FQNNGV. CDR3 nucleotides: TGTGCCAGCAGCTACCTGGGAGGGGGACCCGGGGAGCTGTTTTTT. It codes for CASSYLGGGPGELFF.

V gene TRBV5-4 combines with J gene TRBJ2-7; D perhaps matches TRBD1 (5 bases). The CDR3 covers 13 residues. Trimming stripped 1 base from V and 6 bases from J, with 11 bases between. Germline CDR1 is SGHNT and CDR2 is YYREEE (reference sequence). Written as DNA, the CDR3 is TGTGCCAGCAGCTTGATCGGTCAGGGCGAGCAGTACTTC. Protein sequence: CASSLIGQGEQYF.